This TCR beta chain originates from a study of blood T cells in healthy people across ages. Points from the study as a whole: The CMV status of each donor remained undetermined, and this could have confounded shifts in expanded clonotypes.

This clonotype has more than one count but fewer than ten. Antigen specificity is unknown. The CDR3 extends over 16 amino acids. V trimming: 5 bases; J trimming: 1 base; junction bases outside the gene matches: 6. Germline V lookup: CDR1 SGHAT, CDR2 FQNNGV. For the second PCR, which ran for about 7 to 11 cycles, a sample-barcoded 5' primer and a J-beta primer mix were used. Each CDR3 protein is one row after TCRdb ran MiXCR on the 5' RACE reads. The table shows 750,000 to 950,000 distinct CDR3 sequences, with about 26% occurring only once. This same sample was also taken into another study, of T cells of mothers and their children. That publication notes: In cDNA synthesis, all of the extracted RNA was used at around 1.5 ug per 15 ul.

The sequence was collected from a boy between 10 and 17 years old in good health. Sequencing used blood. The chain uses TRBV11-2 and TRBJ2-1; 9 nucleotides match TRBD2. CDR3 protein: CASSPRRGGSYNEQFF. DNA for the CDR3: TGTGCCAGCAGCCCCCGGCGGGGGGGTTCCTACAATGAGCAGTTCTTC.